Shown below are 28 T cell receptor beta chains from a single sample sequenced in a study of T cells in Graves' hyperthyroidism and ophthalmopathy. Template material for amplifying TCR beta CDR3 regions consisted of RNA transcripts. The HTBI primer set was used in a first-round RT-PCR of the TCR CDR3. TCRdb analysed the multiplex PCR reads with MiXCR anew, one entry per CDR3 protein. The sample holds about 560,000 distinct CDR3 sequences, around 15% seen once. Material for sequencing was blood. These receptors were collected from a woman aged 18-29 years with Graves' hyperthyroidism.

The chain employs TRBV7-9 and TRBJ1-2, with D possibly matching TRBD1 (6 bases). The CDR3 is 14 amino acids. Looked up from germline, CDR1 is SEHNR and CDR2 is FQNEAQ (reference sequence). Trimming stripped 0 bases from V and 14 bases from J, with 19 bases between. CDR3 residues: CASSLAVRDKGLTF. For the CDR3, the DNA is TGTGCCAGCAGCTTAGCGGTACGGGACAAGGGACTTACCTTC.

The CDR3 reads CASSPRDSHEKLFF. DNA for the CDR3: TGTGCCAGCAGCCCCCGGGACAGTCACGAAAAACTGTTTTTT. The chain recombines TRBV3-1 with TRBJ1-4; 7 nucleotides match TRBD1. This CDR3 comprises 14 residues. Germline lookup yields CDR1 LGHDT and CDR2 YNNKEL (reference sequence). The junction had 7 bases not matched to a gene; V was cut back by 4 bases and J by 8 bases.

This clonotype was picked up a small number of times. V gene TRBV6-9 combines with J gene TRBJ2-7; the match to TRBD2 covers 11 bases. The CDR3 sequence is 19 residues long. Trimming cost V 3 bases and J 1 base; bases outside gene matches: 14. Germline CDR1 MNHGY, CDR2 SVAAGI. CDR3 protein: CASSYESGLADWGSYEQYF. CDR3 coding DNA: TGTGCCAGCAGTTACGAATCGGGACTAGCGGATTGGGGATCCTACGAGCAGTACTTC.

Ten or more counts support this clonotype. The DNA of the CDR3 is TGTGCCTGGGGACAGGACAATGAGCAGTTCTTC. As protein: CAWGQDNEQFF. The V gene is TRBV30, the J gene TRBJ2-1, with 7 positions matching TRBD1. CDR1 is GTSNPN and CDR2 is SVGIG in the germline V gene (reference sequence). With 5 bases clipped from V and 5 bases from J, the junction kept 0 bases outside the gene matches. CDR3 length equals 11 residues.

The chain carries TRBV19 and TRBJ2-5, with D possibly being TRBD1 (5 bases). Germline values: CDR1 LNHDA, CDR2 SQIVND (reference sequence). Trimming removed 4 bases from V and 2 bases from J, with 8 bases in between. The CDR3 is 13 residues long. The CDR3 coding sequence is TGTGCCAGTAGTAAGGCAGGGCAAGAGACCCAGTACTTC. It yields the protein CASSKAGQETQYF. The variable domain in full, completed from reference TRBV19 and TRBJ2-5, reads DGGITQSPKYLFRKEGQNVTLSCEQNLNHDAMYWYRQDPGQGLRLIYYSQIVNDFQKGDIAEGYSVSREKKESFPLTVTSAQKNPTAFYLCASSKAGQETQYFGPGTRLLVL.

This clonotype has a count of ten or more. The chain combines TRBV10-1 with TRBJ2-3, with 13 positions matching TRBD2. The J segment lost 4 bases and the V segment lost 0 bases, leaving 7 bases of the junction unmatched. Germline V CDR1 and CDR2: WNHNN, SYGVQD (reference sequence). This CDR3 comprises 18 residues. For the CDR3, the DNA is TGCGCCAGCAGTGAGTCCCGGACTAGCGGGAGAGGGGCAGATACGCAGTATTTT. The encoded protein is CASSESRTSGRGADTQYF.

This clonotype was seen a handful of times. Germline and junction disagree at one end, which may indicate a read error. J is TRBJ2-2 and V is TRBV11-2; 8 nucleotides match TRBD1. This CDR3 spans 17 amino acids. The germline V gene has CDR1 SGHAT and CDR2 FQNNGV. This chain's CDR3 is CASSLDIYRGNNGELFF. DNA for the CDR3: TGTGCCAGCAGCTTAGATATCTACAGGGGGAACAACGGGGAGCTGTTTTTT. Variable domain in full (rest from reference TRBV11-2 and TRBJ2-2): EAGVAQSPRYKIIEKRQSVAFWCNPISGHATLYWYQQILGQGPKLLIQFQNNGVVDDSQLPKDRFSAERLKGVDSTLKIQPAKLEDSAVYLCASSLDIYRGNNGELFFGEGSRLTVL.

The rearrangement joins TRBV12-3 or TRBV12-4 to TRBJ2-6; possible D gene TRBD2, 5 bases. V dropped 5 bases and J dropped 2 bases, with 16 bases sitting between them. There are 17 residues in the CDR3. The CDR3 DNA follows: TGTGCCAGCAGTACTCTTGGAGGAAGAACTGGGGCCAACGTCCTGACTTTC. This codes for CASSTLGGRTGANVLTF.

The table lists this clonotype with many counts. V and J are TRBV7-9 and TRBJ2-5; the D gene is possibly TRBD1 (6 bases). V was pared by 8 bases and J by 5 bases, with 18 bases between. Germline assignment: CDR1 SEHNR and CDR2 FQNEAQ (reference sequence). The CDR3 covers 14 residues. CDR3 in amino acids: CASLDPERGETQYF. The DNA of the CDR3 is TGTGCCAGCCTGGACCCAGAGAGGGGGGAGACCCAGTACTTC.

The chain combines TRBV19 with TRBJ2-5, with TRBD2 identical over 8 bases. CDR3 length: 17 amino acids. Trimming cost V 5 bases and J 1 base; bases outside gene matches: 12. Per the germline V gene, CDR1 is LNHDA and CDR2 is SQIVND (reference sequence). The CDR3 nucleotides read TGTGCCAGTAGTCGATCGATACCGGGACTAGTCCAAGAGACCCAGTACTTC. Protein: CASSRSIPGLVQETQYF.

This clonotype was observed at least ten times. CDR3 sequence reads: CASSDRDRTYEQYF. The CDR3 DNA reads TGTGCCAGCAGTGACCGGGACAGAACCTACGAGCAGTACTTC. The chain is built from TRBV12-3 or TRBV12-4 and TRBJ2-7; 7 nucleotides align to TRBD1. There are 14 residues in the CDR3. With 5 bases clipped from V and 2 bases from J, the junction kept 6 bases outside the gene matches.

The DNA for the CDR3 is TGTGCTAGTGGTCCGGGACTAGCGTTATACAATGAGCAGTTCTTC. Translation gives CASGPGLALYNEQFF. The gene calls are TRBV12-5 and TRBJ2-1; 10 bases are a match to TRBD2. Losses at the gene ends were 5 bases for V and 4 bases for J; bases not matched to a gene: 5. Germline assignment: CDR1 LGHNT and CDR2 FRNRAP. There are 15 residues in the CDR3.

This clonotype was counted a few times. The CDR3 spells CSAWGASGNRKNIQYF. As DNA, the CDR3 is TGCAGTGCGTGGGGGGCTAGCGGGAACAGAAAAAACATTCAGTACTTC. The chain carries TRBV20-1 and TRBJ2-4; 9 nucleotides match TRBD2. J lost 4 bases, V lost 6 bases, and 13 bases had no gene match. CDR3 size: 16 residues. Germline CDR1 DFQATT, CDR2 SNEGSKA (reference sequence).

The chain has TRBV7-9 and TRBJ2-7, with TRBD1 matching over 10 bases. In germline, CDR1 is SEHNR, CDR2 FQNEAQ (reference sequence). With 5 bases clipped from V and 5 bases from J, the junction kept 12 bases outside the gene matches. This CDR3 comprises 16 residues. CDR3 in amino acids: CASSPRGTGAFHEQYF. The CDR3 bases are TGTGCCAGCAGCCCAAGGGGGACAGGGGCCTTCCACGAGCAGTACTTC.

The CDR3 DNA reads as TGTGCCAGCAGCATCTACCTGATGGGGCAGCCGCTGCTAGGCTACACCTTC. It specifies CASSIYLMGQPLLGYTF. The chain recombines TRBV12-3 or TRBV12-4 with TRBJ1-2, with D perhaps TRBD1 (5 bases). CDR3 length: 17 residues. V lost 6 bases to trimming and J lost 8 bases, with 28 bases between them.

This clonotype was counted many times. The CDR3 protein is CASRKTILSYEQYF. The CDR3 DNA reads TGTGCCAGCAGGAAGACTATACTTTCCTACGAGCAGTACTTC. V and J are TRBV27 and TRBJ2-7; a possible D gene is TRBD2 (5 bases). CDR1 MNHEY and CDR2 SMNVEV come from the germline V gene (reference sequence). The V gene lost 6 bases and the J gene lost 1 base, with 13 bases spanning the gap. CDR3 length: 14 amino acids.

In this sample, this clonotype turned up many times. The chain combines TRBV7-8 with TRBJ2-2, with D tentatively TRBD1 or TRBD2 (5 bases each). V was clipped by 1 base and J by 6 bases, with 9 bases between them. The CDR3 covers 14 residues. The V gene's germline CDR1 is SGHVS and CDR2 FQNEAQ. CDR3 nucleotide sequence: TGTGCCAGCAGCTTAGTTCAGGGACCCGGGGAGCTGTTTTTT. Amino acids: CASSLVQGPGELFF. The complete variable domain, with remaining parts taken from reference TRBV7-8 and TRBJ2-2, reads GAGVSQSPRYKVAKRGQDVALRCDPISGHVSLFWYQQALGQGPEFLTYFQNEAQLDKSGLPSDRFFAERPEGSVSTLKIQRTQQEDSAVYLCASSLVQGPGELFFGEGSRLTVL.

This clonotype was recorded once. The chain employs TRBV29-1 and TRBJ1-4; a possible D gene is TRBD1 (5 bases). This CDR3 is built from 17 residues. The germline V gene encodes CDR1 SQVTM and CDR2 ANQGSEA. The V end was cut by 6 bases, the J end by 2 bases, with 22 bases between. The DNA for the CDR3 is TGCAGCGTACGGGACTATGGGGCCGGATTTACTAATGAAAAACTGTTTTTT. It yields the protein CSVRDYGAGFTNEKLFF.

V and J are TRBV25-1 and TRBJ2-2; D call uncertain. The CDR3 is 14 residues long. Germline lookup yields CDR1 MGHDK and CDR2 SYGVNS. Trimming took off 1 base at V and 6 bases at J, with 9 bases between the two ends. The chain's CDR3 is CASSESTVPGELFF. CDR3 nucleotide sequence: TGTGCCAGCAGTGAATCCACAGTACCCGGGGAGCTGTTTTTT.

This clonotype was seen a handful of times. The chain joins TRBV5-1 to TRBJ2-2; D is uncertain. Germline CDR1 is SGHRS and CDR2 is YFSETQ. The CDR3 totals 16 residues. V shed 4 bases and J shed 3 bases, with 16 bases lying between them. CDR3 loop: CASSPALERHTGELFF. CDR3 nucleotides: TGCGCCAGCAGCCCTGCCCTCGAGAGACACACCGGGGAGCTGTTTTTT.

This clonotype has more than one count but fewer than ten. The chain recombines TRBV19 with TRBJ1-2; no firm D call. This CDR3 comprises 13 residues. Germline CDR1 is LNHDA and CDR2 is SQIVND (reference sequence). V lost 4 bases, J lost 3 bases, and 9 bases lay in between. CDR3 sequence reads: CASSSEADYGYTF. CDR3 DNA sequence: TGTGCCAGTAGTAGTGAGGCGGACTATGGCTACACCTTC.

This clonotype was counted a few times. The chain is built from TRBV6-1 and TRBJ1-2, with D maybe TRBD1 (6 bases). V lost 6 bases, J lost 0 bases, and 17 bases lay in between. CDR3 size: 16 residues. The germline gives CDR1 MNHNS, CDR2 SASEGT. The CDR3, as DNA: TGTGCCAGCAGAGTGGACAGATTCGCTACTAACTATGGCTACACCTTC. It specifies CASRVDRFATNYGYTF.

The chain uses TRBV4-1 and TRBJ1-6; D is ambiguous. Germline values: CDR1 MGHRA, CDR2 YSYEKL. V dropped 0 bases and J dropped 11 bases, with 8 bases sitting between them. The CDR3 is 13 residues long. CDR3 in amino acids: CASSQEVRAPLHF. CDR3 DNA: TGCGCCAGCAGCCAAGAGGTGAGGGCACCCCTCCACTTT.

The V call is TRBV7-9, the J call TRBJ1-3; 10 nucleotides align to TRBD1. The CDR3 is made up of 15 amino acids. Germline CDR1 is SEHNR and CDR2 is FQNEAQ (reference sequence). V was pared by 3 bases and J by 4 bases, with 3 bases of the junction left unmatched. DNA for the CDR3: TGTGCCAGCAGCTTGGGGACAGGGGTCGGAAACACCATATATTTT. Translated, it gives CASSLGTGVGNTIYF.

This clonotype occurred once. V is TRBV6-1 and J is TRBJ1-1, with 7 bases identical to TRBD1. Per germline, CDR1 MNHNS and CDR2 SASEGT. The CDR3 loop spans 14 amino acids. J was trimmed by 5 bases and V by 5 bases; bases with no gene match: 8. The CDR3 spells CASSPTGALTEAFF. As DNA, the CDR3 is TGTGCCAGCAGTCCCACAGGGGCTTTAACTGAAGCTTTCTTT.

This clonotype was found many times. The V gene is TRBV6-1, the J gene TRBJ2-7, with 9 nucleotides matching TRBD2. The V segment lost 0 bases and the J segment 2 bases; nucleotides outside the gene matches: 5. Germline CDR1 MNHNS, CDR2 SASEGT. This CDR3 spans 16 amino acids. The CDR3 nucleotides read TGTGCCAGCAGTGAAGCTTCCGCGGGAGGGGCCTACGAGCAGTACTTC. It is translated as CASSEASAGGAYEQYF.

This clonotype was counted many times. CDR3 amino acids: CASSLDYQPQHF. The DNA of the CDR3 is TGTGCCAGCAGCTTAGATTATCAGCCCCAGCATTTT. The rearrangement links TRBV7-2 to TRBJ1-5; D unresolved. Germline assignment: CDR1 SGHTA and CDR2 FQGNSA. V was clipped by 1 base and J by 5 bases, with 3 bases between them. This CDR3 has 12 amino acids.

This clonotype has at least ten counts. This chain uses TRBV7-9 with TRBJ2-7, with TRBD2 as a possible D gene (6 bases). There are 13 residues in the CDR3. Germline V CDR1 and CDR2: SEHNR, FQNEAQ (reference sequence). V gave up 4 bases and J gave up 2 bases, with 9 bases separating them. CDR3 sequence reads: CASSSEGAYEQYF. CDR3 nucleotide sequence: TGTGCCAGCAGCTCGGAGGGAGCCTACGAGCAGTACTTC.